These T cell receptor beta chains were read from a single sample in a study of blood T cell repertoires in COVID-19. Data came from immunoSEQ multiplex PCR; TCRdb stores just in-frame clones and leaves some out. The top ten hold roughly 2% of the sample, which has 140,000 to 150,000 clones, 60% to 85% seen once. Sequenced: peripheral blood. These receptors all stem from a woman aged 60 to 75 with acute or convalescent COVID-19. CDR3s include the opening cysteine and the closing phenylalanine or tryptophan. D genes are given only for firm matches. Size is stated for part of the rows, as once, few or many counts, or as a class when the clone is expanded.

size: .
D: .
J: TRBJ2-3
V: TRBV4-1
DNA: TGCGCCAGCAGCCAAGATAGGGCGGGCTTCACAGATACGCAGTATTTT
CDR3: CASSQDRAGFTDTQYF

size: .
D: .
J: TRBJ1-1
V: TRBV28
DNA: TGTGCCAGCAGCACCCCCAGGGGCATGAACACTGAAGCTTTCTTT
CDR3: CASSTPRGMNTEAFF

size: .
D: .
J: TRBJ1-4
V: TRBV30
DNA: TGTGCCTGGAGGGGTACGGCCTGGAGCGAAAAACTGTTTTTT
CDR3: CAWRGTAWSEKLFF

size: .
D: .
J: TRBJ2-7
V: TRBV6-5
DNA: TGTGCCAGCAGTTACTCACTAGGTTGGGGCTACGAGCAGTACTTC
CDR3: CASSYSLGWGYEQYF

size: .
D: TRBD1
J: TRBJ1-4
V: TRBV4-2
DNA: TGTGCCAGCAGCCTTACTACAGGGGGTTCGGGGGAGACCAGAAAAGAAAAACTGTTTTTT
CDR3: CASSLTTGGSGETRKEKLFF

size: few
D: TRBD1
J: TRBJ1-2
V: TRBV4-1
DNA: TGCGCCAGCAGCCAGGAAGGGACAGGGACTGGCTACACCTTC
CDR3: CASSQEGTGTGYTF

size: .
D: .
J: TRBJ2-7
V: TRBV12-3/TRBV12-4
DNA: TGTGCCAGCAGCCTTCAACGGTACGAGCAGTACTTC
CDR3: CASSLQRYEQYF

size: few
D: TRBD1
J: TRBJ1-1
V: TRBV5-1
DNA: TGCGCCAGCAGCCCGGACAGGGTTAACACTGAAGCTTTCTTT
CDR3: CASSPDRVNTEAFF

size: .
D: .
J: TRBJ2-1
V: TRBV28
DNA: TGTGCCAGCAGTCGCTACAATGAGCAGTTCTTC
CDR3: CASSRYNEQFF

size: .
D: TRBD2
J: TRBJ2-3
V: TRBV5-6
DNA: TGTGCCAGCAGCTTCGGGACTAGCGGGAACACAGATACGCAGTATTTT
CDR3: CASSFGTSGNTDTQYF

size: .
D: TRBD2
J: TRBJ2-1
V: TRBV28
DNA: TGTGCCAGCAGTTTATGGGTTGGGACTAGCGTTGGTAATGAGCAGTTCTTC
CDR3: CASSLWVGTSVGNEQFF

size: .
D: .
J: TRBJ2-1
V: TRBV6-4
DNA: TGTGCCAGCAGTGACCCTTCTAGCCATGAGCAGTTCTTC
CDR3: CASSDPSSHEQFF

size: .
D: TRBD2
J: TRBJ2-7
V: TRBV5-1
DNA: TGCGCCAGCAGCCGGGGGGGACTAGCGGGTCCTCGGGGATACGAGCAGTACTTC
CDR3: CASSRGGLAGPRGYEQYF

size: .
D: .
J: TRBJ2-3
V: TRBV13
DNA: TGTGCCAGCAGCTTACGGCTAGGAGGCGGAGCGAAACCGCAAGATACGCAGTATTTT
CDR3: CASSLRLGGGAKPQDTQYF

size: .
D: TRBD2
J: TRBJ2-1
V: TRBV7-9
DNA: TGTGCCAGCAGCAGGACTAGCGGGAGAAGGCAGTTCTTC
CDR3: CASSRTSGRRQFF

size: .
D: .
J: TRBJ2-1
V: TRBV27
DNA: TGTGCCAGCAGGCAGGGGCTAGGATCCGGCTACAATGAGCAGTTCTTC
CDR3: CASRQGLGSGYNEQFF

size: .
D: TRBD2
J: TRBJ2-1
V: TRBV10-3
DNA: TGTGCCACCGCAGCGACTAGCGGGTCCTACAATGAGCAGTTCTTC
CDR3: CATAATSGSYNEQFF

size: .
D: TRBD1
J: TRBJ1-2
V: TRBV18
DNA: TGTGCCAGCTCACCCGGCGGGACAGGGGGACTCTATGGCTACACCTTC
CDR3: CASSPGGTGGLYGYTF

size: .
D: .
J: TRBJ2-1
V: TRBV9
DNA: TGTGCCAGCAGCGTAGGGGGACAACGTTTGGGCAGGAATGAGCAGTTCTTC
CDR3: CASSVGGQRLGRNEQFF

size: .
D: TRBD1
J: TRBJ2-5
V: TRBV5-4
DNA: TGTGCCAGCAGCACTGCAGGGGGAAAAGAGACCCAGTACTTC
CDR3: CASSTAGGKETQYF

size: .
D: .
J: TRBJ2-1
V: TRBV6-5
DNA: TGTGCCAGCGGCACGGGGAGCTCCTACAATGAGCAGTTCTTC
CDR3: CASGTGSSYNEQFF

size: .
D: .
J: TRBJ2-2
V: TRBV27
DNA: TGTGCCAGCAGTTTCTGGCCCACCGGGGAGCTGTTTTTT
CDR3: CASSFWPTGELFF

size: .
D: TRBD1
J: TRBJ2-7
V: TRBV5-4
DNA: TGTGCCATCTCGGGACAGGATTACAACGAGCAGTACTTC
CDR3: CAISGQDYNEQYF

size: .
D: TRBD2
J: TRBJ2-1
V: TRBV5-1
DNA: TGCGCCAGCAGCTTGGTTGGGGGGGATTACAATGAGCAGTTCTTC
CDR3: CASSLVGGDYNEQFF

size: .
D: TRBD2
J: TRBJ2-1
V: TRBV3-1/TRBV3-2
DNA: TGTGCCAGCAGTCTAGCGGGAGGTACCTACAATGAGCAGTTCTTC
CDR3: CASSLAGGTYNEQFF

size: .
D: .
J: TRBJ2-1
V: TRBV2
DNA: TGTGCCAGCAGTGAGGAACAGATGTACAATGAGCAGTTCTTC
CDR3: CASSEEQMYNEQFF

size: .
D: .
J: TRBJ2-3
V: TRBV29-1
DNA: TGCAGCGTTGAAGGCAGTACCGCGGCGGATACGCAGTATTTT
CDR3: CSVEGSTAADTQYF

size: once
D: .
J: TRBJ2-5
V: TRBV7-3
DNA: TGTGCCAGCAGCCGTTCGGTCCGTGAGACCCAGTACTTC
CDR3: CASSRSVRETQYF

size: .
D: .
J: TRBJ2-7
V: TRBV27
DNA: TGTGCCAGCAGTTTCCAATCCTACGAGCAGTACTTC
CDR3: CASSFQSYEQYF

size: .
D: TRBD1
J: TRBJ1-3
V: TRBV28
DNA: TGTGCCAGCAGTCCTTGGGGACAGCGGACTGGAAACACCATATATTTT
CDR3: CASSPWGQRTGNTIYF

size: once
D: TRBD2
J: TRBJ2-1
V: TRBV5-1
DNA: TGCGCCAGCAGCTTGGTAACTAGCGGGAGGCTTAGAGGCAATGAGCAGTTCTTC
CDR3: CASSLVTSGRLRGNEQFF

size: once
D: .
J: TRBJ1-4
V: TRBV5-1
DNA: TGCGCCAGCAGCTCCGGGTCTGCGGCTGAAAAACTGTTTTTT
CDR3: CASSSGSAAEKLFF

size: .
D: TRBD2
J: TRBJ2-1
V: TRBV10-3
DNA: TGTGCCACCGGAGGGACTAGCGGGAGAGCGAGCAACTCCTACAATGAGCAGTTCTTC
CDR3: CATGGTSGRASNSYNEQFF

size: .
D: TRBD2
J: TRBJ2-3
V: TRBV5-1
DNA: TGCGCCAGCACCCCGGGGACTAGCGGGAGTACTACGCAGTATTTT
CDR3: CASTPGTSGSTTQYF

size: .
D: .
J: TRBJ2-7
V: TRBV27
DNA: TGTGCCAGCAGTTTATTTCTGGGCTTTCCCCACGAGCAGTACTTC
CDR3: CASSLFLGFPHEQYF

size: .
D: TRBD1
J: TRBJ2-1
V: TRBV29-1
DNA: TGCAGCGTCGGCTCTAGAGACAGGGGCAATGAGCAGTTCTTC
CDR3: CSVGSRDRGNEQFF

size: few
D: TRBD1
J: TRBJ1-1
V: TRBV27
DNA: TGTGCCACCAAGAACAGGGGTAGAAGTACTGAAGCTTTCTTT
CDR3: CATKNRGRSTEAFF